Below, 6 T cell receptor beta chains from the same sample are listed, as sequenced in a study of T-cell reconstitution after alpha-beta-depleted transplantation in children. Library preparation (for TCRbeta) was performed with unique molecular identifiers. MiXCR, run by TCRdb on the PCR reads, gives a single entry per CDR3 protein. Of about 110,000 distinct CDR3 sequences in the sample, 5% to 8% are singletons; the top ten hold 23%. This specimen was PBMCs, mostly from graft donor cells, taken 360 days after TCRalphabeta/CD19-depleted stem cell transplant. All receptors come from a male patient aged 2-15 years who had a stem cell transplant for acute lymphoblastic leukemia, so the T cells may come from the graft donor.

There are many counts of this clonotype. The chain recombines TRBV6-5 with TRBJ2-2; D is unclear. V was clipped by 0 bases and J by 1 base, with 9 bases between them. CDR1 is MNHEY, CDR2 SVGAGI, per germline. There are 16 residues in the CDR3. CDR3 sequence reads: CASSYSISRNTGELFF. In DNA form, the CDR3 reads TGTGCCAGCAGTTACTCGATATCCAGGAACACCGGGGAGCTGTTTTTT.

This clonotype was seen many times. The V gene is TRBV6-5, the J gene TRBJ2-1, with D uncertain. Germline V CDR1 and CDR2: MNHEY, SVGAGI. Trimming pared 2 bases from V and 2 bases from J, leaving 10 bases between. The CDR3 sequence is 15 residues long. The CDR3, as DNA: TGTGCCAGCAGTTACACGGACCCAACCTACAATGAGCAGTTCTTC. Its translation: CASSYTDPTYNEQFF.

For the CDR3, the DNA is TGCGCCAGCAGCTGGCGGAGCGCGGATGCTCTTTACGAGCAGTACTTC. Its protein product is CASSWRSADALYEQYF. The chain is built from TRBV5-1 and TRBJ2-7; D is unclear. V shed 3 bases and J shed 4 bases, with 20 bases lying between them. Germline loops: CDR1 SGHRS, CDR2 YFSETQ. There are 16 residues in the CDR3.

The chain carries TRBV11-1 and TRBJ1-2; TRBD1 aligns across 7 bases. This CDR3 has 17 amino acids. CDR1 and CDR2 from the germline V gene are SGHAT and FQDESV (reference sequence). Germline trimming cut 3 bases from V and 4 bases from J; bases unmatched to any gene: 14. CDR3 coding DNA: TGTGCCAGCAGCTTGGGAACCCTCGGAGACAGGGCCTATGGCTACACCTTC. Protein: CASSLGTLGDRAYGYTF.

The rearrangement links TRBV15 to TRBJ1-5, with a weak D call TRBD1 (5 bases). This CDR3 spans 15 amino acids. Germline CDR1 and CDR2: LNHNV and YYDKDF (reference sequence). V lost 4 bases to trimming and J lost 6 bases, with 16 bases between them. CDR3 amino acids: CATSIAGRMRQPQHF. DNA of the CDR3: TGTGCCACCAGCATAGCAGGGCGGATGCGTCAGCCCCAGCATTTT.

In this sample, this clonotype turned up many times. The chain links TRBV4-3 to TRBJ2-7; TRBD1 matches at 8 bases. The length of the CDR3 is 15 residues. J gave up 2 bases and V 4 bases, and 7 bases lay outside the gene matches. Germline assignment: CDR1 LGHNA and CDR2 YSLEER. CDR3 DNA: TGCGCCAGCAGCCCCGGGACAGGACTTACCTACGAGCAGTACTTC. Translating it yields CASSPGTGLTYEQYF.